A selection of T cell receptor beta chains follows, all from one sample in a study of post-analysis software for immune sequencing data. TCRdb reprocessed the PCR reads via MiXCR and lists one record per CDR3 protein. The data contain 600,000 to 700,000 distinct CDR3 sequences, approximately 59% of them seen just once; the ten biggest clones take up approximately 10%. Sequencing was done on a sample of blood. The receptors stem from a girl under 10 years old with multiple sclerosis. CDR3s include the opening cysteine and the closing phenylalanine or tryptophan. Fields, in order: V gene, D gene, clone size, J gene, CDR3 protein, CDR3 DNA. A D gene is named only where the DNA matches it firmly. For some rows the clone size is stated as once, few or many, or as a class when expanded; others skip it.

V gene: TRBV20-1; D gene: NA; clone size: NA; J gene: TRBJ1-1; CDR3 protein: CSARDGGGREAFF; CDR3 DNA: TGCAGTGCTAGAGATGGGGGGGGGCGGGAAGCTTTCTTT
V gene: TRBV24-1; D gene: TRBD2; clone size: NA; J gene: TRBJ2-1; CDR3 protein: CATSEDLAGGPRNEQFF; CDR3 DNA: TGTGCCACCAGTGAAGACCTAGCGGGGGGGCCGAGAAATGAGCAGTTCTTC
V gene: TRBV6-5; D gene: NA; clone size: NA; J gene: TRBJ1-6; CDR3 protein: CASSYLGKDSPLHF; CDR3 DNA: TGTGCCAGCAGTTACCTGGGGAAGGATTCACCCCTCCATTTT
V gene: TRBV11-2; D gene: NA; clone size: NA; J gene: TRBJ2-5; CDR3 protein: CASSLGGAPNEETQYF; CDR3 DNA: TGTGCCAGCAGCTTAGGGGGGGCCCCTAACGAAGAGACCCAGTACTTC
V gene: TRBV4-1; D gene: NA; clone size: few; J gene: TRBJ2-3; CDR3 protein: CASSQEMSGYTQYF; CDR3 DNA: TGCGCCAGCAGCCAAGAAATGTCAGGGTATACGCAGTATTTT
V gene: TRBV29-1; D gene: NA; clone size: NA; J gene: TRBJ2-1; CDR3 protein: CSVGRGARNEQFF; CDR3 DNA: TGCAGCGTGGGTCGGGGGGCTCGGAATGAGCAGTTCTTC
V gene: TRBV5-6; D gene: TRBD2; clone size: once; J gene: TRBJ2-1; CDR3 protein: CASYPGLAGYNEQFF; CDR3 DNA: TGTGCCAGCTACCCCGGACTAGCGGGATACAATGAGCAGTTCTTC
V gene: TRBV5-1; D gene: TRBD2; clone size: NA; J gene: TRBJ2-5; CDR3 protein: CASGTLAGAGETQYF; CDR3 DNA: TGCGCCAGCGGAACCCTAGCGGGAGCTGGGGAGACCCAGTACTTC
V gene: TRBV11-2; D gene: NA; clone size: once; J gene: TRBJ2-7; CDR3 protein: CASSSYSSSYEQYF; CDR3 DNA: TGTGCCAGCAGCTCCTACAGCAGCTCCTACGAGCAGTACTTC
V gene: TRBV12-3/TRBV12-4; D gene: NA; clone size: NA; J gene: TRBJ1-4; CDR3 protein: CASSPGDGSSNEKLFF; CDR3 DNA: TGTGCCAGCAGTCCCGGGGACGGATCCTCTAATGAAAAACTGTTTTTT
V gene: TRBV12-3/TRBV12-4; D gene: TRBD1; clone size: NA; J gene: TRBJ1-2; CDR3 protein: CASSLAPGGGGYGYTF; CDR3 DNA: TGTGCCAGCAGTTTAGCGCCTGGAGGGGGCGGCTATGGCTACACCTTC
V gene: TRBV10-3; D gene: TRBD1; clone size: NA; J gene: TRBJ2-7; CDR3 protein: CAIIPGTGGSYEQYF; CDR3 DNA: TGTGCCATAATCCCCGGGACAGGGGGTTCCTACGAGCAGTACTTC
V gene: TRBV7-3; D gene: NA; clone size: NA; J gene: TRBJ2-1; CDR3 protein: CASSAGGTVYNEQFF; CDR3 DNA: TGTGCCAGCAGCGCAGGGGGGACGGTTTACAATGAGCAGTTCTTC
V gene: TRBV2; D gene: NA; clone size: once; J gene: TRBJ2-7; CDR3 protein: CASSEALRRGTHDHEQYF; CDR3 DNA: TGTGCCAGCAGTGAAGCGCTTCGTAGGGGGACCCACGACCACGAGCAGTACTTC
V gene: TRBV29-1; D gene: TRBD2; clone size: NA; J gene: TRBJ2-3; CDR3 protein: CSVVLRGELDTQYF; CDR3 DNA: TGCAGCGTTGTTCTTCGGGGGGAGTTAGATACGCAGTATTTT
V gene: TRBV28; D gene: NA; clone size: NA; J gene: TRBJ2-3; CDR3 protein: CASTPGTTDTQYF; CDR3 DNA: TGTGCCAGCACCCCGGGGACGACAGATACGCAGTATTTT
V gene: TRBV3-1; D gene: NA; clone size: NA; J gene: TRBJ1-2; CDR3 protein: CASSQDWQGGSYGYTF; CDR3 DNA: TGTGCCAGCAGCCAAGATTGGCAGGGTGGGAGCTATGGCTACACCTTC
V gene: TRBV7-2; D gene: TRBD2; clone size: NA; J gene: TRBJ2-5; CDR3 protein: CASSMGLAAGETQYF; CDR3 DNA: TGTGCCAGCAGCATGGGACTAGCGGCCGGAGAGACCCAGTACTTC
V gene: TRBV7-3; D gene: NA; clone size: few; J gene: TRBJ2-1; CDR3 protein: CASSLRAAPPRFF; CDR3 DNA: TGTGCCAGCAGCTTACGGGCCGCCCCTCCCCGGTTCTTC
V gene: TRBV4-1; D gene: NA; clone size: NA; J gene: TRBJ1-5; CDR3 protein: CASSQDEGGGRPQHF; CDR3 DNA: TGCGCCAGCAGCCAAGACGAAGGAGGGGGAAGACCCCAGCATTTT
V gene: TRBV19; D gene: TRBD1; clone size: NA; J gene: TRBJ2-1; CDR3 protein: CASSGQGYLYEQFF; CDR3 DNA: TGTGCCAGTAGTGGACAGGGATATCTCTATGAGCAGTTCTTC
V gene: TRBV30; D gene: TRBD1; clone size: NA; J gene: TRBJ2-7; CDR3 protein: CAWDRGYEQYF; CDR3 DNA: TGTGCCTGGGACAGGGGCTACGAGCAGTACTTC
V gene: TRBV5-1; D gene: NA; clone size: NA; J gene: TRBJ2-3; CDR3 protein: CASRTGYSTDTQYF; CDR3 DNA: TGCGCCAGCAGGACCGGCTATAGCACAGATACGCAGTATTTT
V gene: TRBV2; D gene: NA; clone size: NA; J gene: TRBJ2-5; CDR3 protein: CASSVGGPSGTQYF; CDR3 DNA: TGTGCCAGCAGTGTCGGTGGCCCAAGTGGGACCCAGTACTTC
V gene: TRBV20-1; D gene: NA; clone size: NA; J gene: TRBJ2-7; CDR3 protein: CSARQPSSYEQYF; CDR3 DNA: TGCAGTGCTAGGCAGCCGAGCTCCTACGAGCAGTACTTC
V gene: TRBV4-3; D gene: NA; clone size: once; J gene: TRBJ2-3; CDR3 protein: CASSQDGLVGDTQYF; CDR3 DNA: TGCGCCAGCAGCCAAGATGGGCTAGTAGGAGATACGCAGTATTTT
V gene: TRBV7-9; D gene: TRBD2; clone size: once; J gene: TRBJ2-1; CDR3 protein: CASSLAISGVEAYNEQFF; CDR3 DNA: TGTGCCAGCAGCTTAGCGATTAGCGGGGTAGAAGCCTACAATGAGCAGTTCTTC
V gene: TRBV9; D gene: NA; clone size: few; J gene: TRBJ2-2; CDR3 protein: CASSVEGLDGELFF; CDR3 DNA: TGTGCCAGCAGCGTAGAAGGGTTGGACGGGGAGCTGTTTTTT
V gene: TRBV25-1; D gene: NA; clone size: NA; J gene: TRBJ1-6; CDR3 protein: CASSEFGVGSPLHF; CDR3 DNA: TGTGCCAGCAGTGAATTCGGGGTGGGTTCACCCCTCCACTTT
V gene: TRBV4-3; D gene: NA; clone size: NA; J gene: TRBJ2-5; CDR3 protein: CASSQDYGAQYF; CDR3 DNA: TGCGCCAGCAGCCAAGATTACGGGGCCCAGTACTTC
V gene: TRBV7-2; D gene: TRBD2; clone size: NA; J gene: TRBJ2-7; CDR3 protein: CASIPIAGVGYEQYF; CDR3 DNA: TGTGCCAGCATCCCTATAGCGGGAGTCGGCTACGAGCAGTACTTC
V gene: TRBV29-1; D gene: NA; clone size: NA; J gene: TRBJ2-1; CDR3 protein: CSVEVAGTHTEQFF; CDR3 DNA: TGCAGCGTAGAGGTGGCGGGGACTCACACTGAGCAGTTCTTC
V gene: TRBV6-5; D gene: NA; clone size: NA; J gene: TRBJ1-2; CDR3 protein: CASTQQGYTF; CDR3 DNA: TGTGCCAGCACCCAGCAGGGCTACACCTTC
V gene: TRBV11-2; D gene: NA; clone size: few; J gene: TRBJ1-5; CDR3 protein: CASSLGAGINQPQHF; CDR3 DNA: TGTGCCAGCAGCTTAGGAGCGGGCATCAATCAGCCCCAGCATTTT
V gene: TRBV6-6; D gene: TRBD1; clone size: NA; J gene: TRBJ2-3; CDR3 protein: CASSQGQGNVADTQYF; CDR3 DNA: TGTGCCAGCAGTCAGGGACAGGGGAACGTCGCAGATACGCAGTATTTT
V gene: TRBV29-1; D gene: TRBD2; clone size: NA; J gene: TRBJ2-5; CDR3 protein: CSVRSGGLGETQYF; CDR3 DNA: TGCAGCGTCCGAAGCGGGGGGCTTGGAGAGACCCAGTACTTC
V gene: TRBV12-3/TRBV12-4; D gene: NA; clone size: NA; J gene: TRBJ1-1; CDR3 protein: CASSLGGAGTEAFF; CDR3 DNA: TGTGCCAGCAGCTTAGGGGGGGCGGGAACTGAAGCTTTCTTT
V gene: TRBV5-1; D gene: NA; clone size: NA; J gene: TRBJ2-5; CDR3 protein: CASSLMEPGQKLGTQYF; CDR3 DNA: TGCGCCAGCAGCTTGATGGAGCCAGGGCAAAAACTGGGGACCCAGTACTTC
V gene: TRBV4-3; D gene: NA; clone size: NA; J gene: TRBJ1-1; CDR3 protein: CASSQGYGENTEAFF; CDR3 DNA: TGCGCCAGCAGCCAAGGTTACGGGGAAAACACTGAAGCTTTCTTT
V gene: TRBV20-1; D gene: TRBD2; clone size: NA; J gene: TRBJ2-5; CDR3 protein: CSAQRGGETQYF; CDR3 DNA: TGCAGCGCCCAGCGGGGTGGGGAGACCCAGTACTTC
V gene: TRBV7-9; D gene: TRBD2; clone size: NA; J gene: TRBJ2-3; CDR3 protein: CASSSQGASGALGGDTQYF; CDR3 DNA: TGTGCCAGCAGCTCACAAGGCGCTAGCGGGGCCCTCGGGGGAGATACGCAGTATTTT
V gene: TRBV25-1; D gene: NA; clone size: NA; J gene: TRBJ2-3; CDR3 protein: CASSLRVDTDTQYF; CDR3 DNA: TGTGCCAGCAGTCTCCGGGTAGACACAGATACGCAGTATTTT
V gene: TRBV29-1; D gene: NA; clone size: NA; J gene: TRBJ1-2; CDR3 protein: CSVETALNYGYTF; CDR3 DNA: TGCAGCGTTGAGACGGCTCTCAACTATGGCTACACCTTC
V gene: TRBV4-2; D gene: NA; clone size: NA; J gene: TRBJ2-4; CDR3 protein: CASSQTGARENIQYF; CDR3 DNA: TGTGCCAGCAGCCAAACGGGGGCCCGGGAAAACATTCAGTACTTC
V gene: TRBV30; D gene: NA; clone size: NA; J gene: TRBJ2-7; CDR3 protein: CAWRPGGGKDYEQYF; CDR3 DNA: TGTGCCTGGAGACCCGGGGGCGGGAAAGACTACGAGCAGTACTTC
V gene: TRBV24-1; D gene: TRBD2; clone size: NA; J gene: TRBJ2-5; CDR3 protein: CATSDGPSGSMYF; CDR3 DNA: TGTGCCACCAGTGACGGCCCTAGCGGGAGTATGTACTTC
V gene: TRBV7-9; D gene: TRBD1; clone size: few; J gene: TRBJ1-2; CDR3 protein: CASSARTRGLDYGYTF; CDR3 DNA: TGTGCCAGCAGCGCAAGGACCAGGGGGTTAGACTATGGCTACACCTTC
V gene: TRBV6-2/TRBV6-3; D gene: TRBD1; clone size: NA; J gene: TRBJ2-3; CDR3 protein: CASSSYTSDRGLHTQYF; CDR3 DNA: TGTGCCAGCAGTTCCTACACCTCCGACAGGGGGCTGCATACGCAGTATTTT
V gene: TRBV27; D gene: NA; clone size: few; J gene: TRBJ2-1; CDR3 protein: CASQGTVSLNEQFF; CDR3 DNA: TGTGCCAGCCAAGGGACCGTTAGTCTCAATGAGCAGTTCTTC
V gene: TRBV5-1; D gene: NA; clone size: NA; J gene: TRBJ1-2; CDR3 protein: CASTSQIPNGYTF; CDR3 DNA: TGCGCCAGCACCTCGCAGATTCCGAATGGCTACACCTTC
V gene: TRBV11-2; D gene: NA; clone size: few; J gene: TRBJ2-1; CDR3 protein: CASSLVTGGEQFF; CDR3 DNA: TGTGCCAGCAGCTTAGTTACCGGGGGTGAGCAGTTCTTC
V gene: TRBV5-1; D gene: NA; clone size: few; J gene: TRBJ2-4; CDR3 protein: CASSPRDSIRSALAKNIQYF; CDR3 DNA: TGCGCCAGCAGCCCGCGGGACAGTATTCGTTCGGCACTAGCCAAAAACATTCAGTACTTC
V gene: TRBV6-4; D gene: NA; clone size: NA; J gene: TRBJ2-1; CDR3 protein: CASSVYGKGYNEQFF; CDR3 DNA: TGTGCCAGCAGTGTCTATGGTAAAGGCTACAATGAGCAGTTCTTC
V gene: TRBV20-1; D gene: TRBD2; clone size: few; J gene: TRBJ2-5; CDR3 protein: CSARGLLAGRTETQYF; CDR3 DNA: TGCAGTGCTAGGGGCCTCCTAGCGGGAAGAACGGAGACCCAGTACTTC
V gene: TRBV9; D gene: TRBD2; clone size: NA; J gene: TRBJ2-1; CDR3 protein: CASSQTSGRAHEQFF; CDR3 DNA: TGTGCCAGCAGCCAGACTAGCGGGAGAGCCCATGAGCAGTTCTTC
V gene: TRBV5-1; D gene: NA; clone size: NA; J gene: TRBJ1-1; CDR3 protein: CASSPGGHPKNTEAFF; CDR3 DNA: TGCGCCAGCAGCCCCGGGGGACACCCTAAGAACACTGAAGCTTTCTTT
V gene: TRBV12-3/TRBV12-4; D gene: NA; clone size: NA; J gene: TRBJ2-7; CDR3 protein: CASSSGLPSSYEQYF; CDR3 DNA: TGTGCCAGCAGTTCGGGACTTCCGAGCTCCTACGAGCAGTACTTC